These 21 T cell receptor beta chains came from one sample sequenced in a study of blood T cell repertoires in COVID-19. Sequenced by immunoSEQ multiplex PCR; TCRdb stores in-frame clones only, minus some. The sample carries under 100,000 clones, about four fifths recorded once. The specimen was peripheral blood. These receptors came from a woman aged 70-85 years with acute or convalescent COVID-19.

The rearrangement uses TRBV5-1 and TRBJ1-1; 7 nucleotides line up with TRBD1. Losses at the gene ends were 3 bases for V and 4 bases for J; bases not matched to a gene: 6. CDR1 is SGHRS, CDR2 YFSETQ, per germline. The CDR3 has 14 residues. The CDR3 sequence is CASSYGQEGTEAFF. CDR3 DNA: TGCGCCAGCAGCTACGGACAGGAGGGCACTGAAGCTTTCTTT.

The chain links TRBV4-2 to TRBJ2-7; 11 nucleotides align to TRBD2. The CDR3 has 13 amino acids. The V gene end was trimmed by 8 bases and the J gene end by 5 bases; junction bases not matched to a gene: 5. Germline CDR1 reads LGHNA; CDR2 reads YNFKEQ. CDR3: CASGLAGGHEQYF. CDR3 sequence (DNA): TGTGCCAGCGGTCTAGCGGGGGGCCACGAGCAGTACTTC.

This clone appeared a few times. The chain recombines TRBV20-1 with TRBJ1-2; 8 bases agree with TRBD1. The germline CDR1 and CDR2 sequences are DFQATT and SNEGSKA (reference sequence). This CDR3 region has 11 residues. The ends lost 5 bases at V and 8 bases at J; junction bases unmatched: 4. CDR3 in amino acids: CSAHRGGGYTF. DNA for the CDR3: TGCAGTGCTCACAGGGGGGGAGGCTACACCTTC.

The chain recombines TRBV6-1 with TRBJ1-5; 9 nucleotides agree with TRBD1. The CDR3 totals 19 residues. The V and J ends lost 2 bases and 5 bases, in that order; junction bases with no gene match: 16. CDR1 MNHNS and CDR2 SASEGT come from the germline V gene. The CDR3 is CASSELGQGSISYHQPQHF. In DNA, the CDR3 is TGTGCCAGCAGTGAATTGGGACAGGGAAGTATCTCCTATCATCAGCCCCAGCATTTT.

The chain recombines TRBV3-1 (or the pseudogene TRBV3-2) with TRBJ2-6; maybe TRBD2 (7 bases). The CDR3 totals 18 residues. Germline V gene sequence: CDR1 LGHDT, CDR2 YNNKEL (reference sequence). The V end was cut by 2 bases, the J end by 3 bases, with 17 bases between. The CDR3, as DNA: TGTGCCAGCAGCCAACCGCCGGGGGGCGGCGGTGGGGCCAACGTCCTGACTTTC. Encoded protein: CASSQPPGGGGGANVLTF.

The rearrangement uses TRBV5-5 and TRBJ1-4; a possible D gene is TRBD1 (5 bases). Trimming shortened V by 3 bases and J by 4 bases, and 13 bases separated the two germline ends. CDR3 length equals 15 residues. Germline CDR1 reads SGHKS; CDR2 reads YYEKEE (reference sequence). The CDR3 protein is CASSYVTEHNEKLFF. The CDR3 bases are TGTGCCAGCAGCTATGTGACAGAACATAATGAAAAACTGTTTTTT.

This chain links TRBV18 with TRBJ2-1; D gene uncertain. From germline, CDR1 is KGHSH and CDR2 LQKENI. Between the trimmed V and J ends, which lost 2 bases and 6 bases, there was a span of 11 bases. This CDR3 is 14 amino acids long. CDR3 coding DNA: TGTGCCAGCTCACCAGAGGCTCTCTCCAATGAGCAGTTCTTC. This translates into CASSPEALSNEQFF. Looking up the rest from reference TRBV18 and TRBJ2-1 gives the full variable domain: NAGVMQNPRHLVRRRGQEARLRCSPMKGHSHVYWYRQLPEEGLKFMVYLQKENIIDESGMPKERFSAEFPKEGPSILRIQQVVRGDSAAYFCASSPEALSNEQFFGPGTRLTVL.

The rearrangement links TRBV7-3 to TRBJ2-2; 10 nucleotides agree with TRBD1. The CDR3 totals 16 residues. CDR1 and CDR2 from the germline V gene are SGHTA and FQGTGA. V shed 1 base, J shed 7 bases, and the junction held 6 bases outside the gene matches. The CDR3 is CASSLIGTGEFGELFF. The CDR3 nucleotides are TGTGCCAGCAGCTTAATCGGGACAGGGGAATTCGGGGAGCTGTTTTTT.

The DNA for the CDR3 is TGTGCCTGGATGGGGACCAGGGGTGGAAGGGAAAAACTGTTTTTT. Amino acid sequence: CAWMGTRGGREKLFF. V gene TRBV30 combines with J gene TRBJ1-4, with D perhaps matching TRBD1 (6 bases). Trimming cost V 4 bases and J 8 bases, with 20 bases left between them. Germline CDR1 reads GTSNPN; CDR2 reads SVGIG (reference sequence). CDR3 length: 15 amino acids.

The chain links TRBV18 to TRBJ1-1; D call uncertain. The CDR3 has 14 residues. The V end was cut by 3 bases, the J end by 4 bases, with 12 bases between. CDR1 and CDR2 from the germline V gene are KGHSH and LQKENI. The CDR3 nucleotides are TGTGCCAGCTCACCCGACGAGGGTGGCACTGAAGCTTTCTTT. Translated: CASSPDEGGTEAFF.

The rearrangement joins TRBV20-1 to TRBJ1-2, with 11 bases fitting TRBD1. This CDR3 is built from 11 residues. Germline CDR1 and CDR2: DFQATT and SNEGSKA (reference sequence). The CDR3, as DNA: TGCATCCCCTGGACAGGGGGCGACTACACCTTC. Amino acid sequence: CIPWTGGDYTF.

This clone turned up a few times. The chain carries TRBV18 and TRBJ1-3; D is perhaps TRBD1 (5 bases). The CDR3 loop spans 16 amino acids. Looked up from germline, CDR1 is KGHSH and CDR2 is LQKENI. The V and J ends lost 6 bases and 0 bases respectively, with 15 bases between them. The CDR3 is CASSEGSGNSGNTIYF. For the CDR3, the DNA is TGTGCCAGCTCGGAGGGGAGCGGGAACTCTGGAAACACCATATATTTT.

The rearrangement uses TRBV19 and TRBJ1-5; TRBD1 is a possible D gene (5 bases). V was shortened by 6 bases and J by 4 bases, with 16 bases between the two germline ends. The CDR3 consists of 15 residues. Germline CDR1 is LNHDA and CDR2 is SQIVND (reference sequence). For the CDR3, the DNA is TGTGCCAGTAGACCATATACGGGGGAAAATCAGCCCCAGCATTTT. Amino acids: CASRPYTGENQPQHF. Using reference TRBV19 and TRBJ1-5 for the parts outside the CDR3, the full variable domain is DGGITQSPKYLFRKEGQNVTLSCEQNLNHDAMYWYRQDPGQGLRLIYYSQIVNDFQKGDIAEGYSVSREKKESFPLTVTSAQKNPTAFYLCASRPYTGENQPQHFGDGTRLSIL.

This clone has a handful of counts. CDR3 region: CASSLGTAGNQPQHF. The CDR3 bases are TGTGCCAGCAGTCTCGGGACAGCGGGCAATCAGCCCCAGCATTTT. The chain links TRBV6-5 to TRBJ1-5; TRBD1 aligns across 7 bases. With 5 bases clipped from V and 2 bases from J, the junction kept 6 bases outside the gene matches. CDR3 length: 15 amino acids. From germline, CDR1 is MNHEY and CDR2 SVGAGI.

This chain connects TRBV3-1 (or the pseudogene TRBV3-2) to TRBJ2-7, with 8 bases matching TRBD2. The germline V gene encodes CDR1 LGHDT and CDR2 YNNKEL (reference sequence). The CDR3 is 15 amino acids. Trimming cost V 6 bases and J 2 bases; bases outside gene matches: 9. The CDR3 coding sequence is TGTGCCAGCAGGCAGGCGGGGGGCCCTACCTACGAGCAGTACTTC. Its protein is CASRQAGGPTYEQYF.

The chain uses TRBV2 and TRBJ2-5, with 8 nucleotides matching TRBD2. The CDR3 consists of 13 residues. CDR1 and CDR2 from the germline V gene are SNHLY and FYNNEI. Trimming at V came to 5 bases and at J to 5 bases, leaving 4 bases not matched to a gene. The CDR3 nucleotides read TGTGCCAGCAGTCCTAGCGGGTCTGAGACCCAGTACTTC. This translates into CASSPSGSETQYF.

The chain has TRBV29-1 and TRBJ1-2; 7 bases are shared with TRBD1. The CDR3 consists of 15 residues. Per the germline V gene, CDR1 is SQVTM and CDR2 is ANQGSEA. For the CDR3, the DNA is TGCAGTTCCACAGGGGACGGATTCGAAAACTATGGCTACACCTTC. Amino acids: CSSTGDGFENYGYTF. Supplemented by reference TRBV29-1 and TRBJ1-2, the full variable domain reads SAVISQKPSRDICQRGTSLTIQCQVDSQVTMMFWYRQQPGQSLTLIATANQGSEATYESGFVIDKFPISRPNLTFSTLTVSNMSPEDSSIYLCSSTGDGFENYGYTFGSGTRLTVV.

This chain uses TRBV6-5 with TRBJ2-7, with 9 bases aligning to TRBD1. CDR3 length: 13 residues. With 6 bases clipped from V and 6 bases from J, the junction kept 6 bases outside the gene matches. Germline CDR1 reads MNHEY; CDR2 reads SVGAGI. The DNA of the CDR3 is TGTGCCAGCAGACGGGACAGGGACGGCGAGCAGTACTTC. Translating gives CASRRDRDGEQYF.

The DNA for the CDR3 is TGTGCCTGGAGCTCTCGTCTAGGTAGAAACACTGAAGCTTTCTTT. It translates to CAWSSRLGRNTEAFF. The chain recombines TRBV30 with TRBJ1-1; D is undetermined. In germline, CDR1 is GTSNPN, CDR2 SVGIG (reference sequence). V was shortened by 3 bases and J by 2 bases, with 16 bases between the two germline ends. The CDR3 totals 15 residues. Together with reference TRBV30 and TRBJ1-1, the CDR3 gives the full variable domain: SQTIHQWPATLVQPVGSPLSLECTVEGTSNPNLYWYRQAAGRGLQLLFYSVGIGQISSEVPQNLSASRPQDRQFILSSKKLLLSDSGFYLCAWSSRLGRNTEAFFGQGTRLTVV.

This chain connects TRBV11-2 to TRBJ2-5; a weak D match, TRBD2 (5 bases). Germline CDR1 SGHAT, CDR2 FQNNGV. Trimming cost V 4 bases and J 5 bases, with 11 bases left between them. This CDR3 region has 13 residues. CDR3 in amino acids: CASSSSSLETQYF. CDR3 DNA sequence: TGTGCCAGCAGCTCTTCTAGCTTGGAGACCCAGTACTTC.

The rearrangement links TRBV5-1 to TRBJ1-4; 8 nucleotides line up with TRBD1. CDR3 size: 15 residues. Germline V CDR1 and CDR2: SGHRS, YFSETQ. V was pared by 7 bases and J by 3 bases, with 8 bases of the junction left unmatched. The CDR3 loop reads CASGVGTGSNEKLFF. CDR3 nucleotides: TGCGCCAGCGGTGTTGGGACAGGTTCTAATGAAAAACTGTTTTTT.